This T cell receptor (beta chain) was sequenced in a study of shared clonotypes between healthy human individuals. V lost 4 bases and J lost 3, with 27 bases in between. Germline CDR1 and CDR2: MGHRA and YSYEKL. The length of the CDR3 is 20 residues. The table came from immunoSEQ multiplex PCR; TCRdb's copy has only in-frame clones and leaves some out. Of hundreds of thousands of clones listed, 90% to 97% were seen once; the top ten hold roughly 0.12%. Positively selected for CCR7, the CD45RO-negative cells used as naive CD8 cells excluded terminally differentiated effector memory CD45RA+ cells. V usage is TRBV4-1 and J usage is TRBJ1-4; D uncertain. The specimen was naive CD8+ T cells sorted from blood. This TCR was sampled from a woman under 40 in good health. The CDR3 spells CASSPSPLLLDPHSNEKLFF. The CDR3 DNA reads TGCGCCAGCAGCCCCAGCCCTTTGCTTTTGGATCCGCACTCTAATGAAAAACTGTTTTTT.